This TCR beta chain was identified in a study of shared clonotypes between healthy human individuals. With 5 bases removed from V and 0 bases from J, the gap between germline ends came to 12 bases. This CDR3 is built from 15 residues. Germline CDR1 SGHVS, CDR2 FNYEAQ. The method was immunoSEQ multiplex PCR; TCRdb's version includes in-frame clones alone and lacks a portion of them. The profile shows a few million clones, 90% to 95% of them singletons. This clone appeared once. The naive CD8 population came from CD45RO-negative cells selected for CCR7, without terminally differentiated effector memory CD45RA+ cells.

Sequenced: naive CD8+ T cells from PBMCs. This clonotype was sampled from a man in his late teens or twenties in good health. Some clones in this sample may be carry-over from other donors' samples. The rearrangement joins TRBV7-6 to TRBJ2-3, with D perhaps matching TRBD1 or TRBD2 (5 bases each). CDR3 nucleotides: TGTGCCAGCAGCCCCGGGTGGGGGAGCACAGATACGCAGTATTTT. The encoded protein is CASSPGWGSTDTQYF.